This T cell receptor (beta chain) was found in a study of blood T cell repertoires in COVID-19 (dated by TCRdb to about 2020). Notes on the research overall: Samples from collaborators originated in the United States, Italy and Spain and spanned both the acute and convalescent phases of COVID-19. The material from the prospective study consisted of cDNA or gDNA derived from T cells, B-cell-depleted T cells, or PBMCs. The dataset comprised deeply sampled blood TCRbeta repertoires from subjects exposed to, actively infected with, or recovered from COVID-19. The repertoires were released in a freely available public database intended as a resource for research on the immune response to SARS-CoV-2. The samples were drawn from two sources: the first 160 participants of the ongoing ImmuneRACE study, and 1,000 to 1,500 subjects contributed by 6 global collaborators. A de-identified subject ID, COVID-19 status, age in years and sex were almost always included in the sample metadata. HLA class I and class II types, where available, came from metadata supplied by the sample provider rather than from assay-based typing. On the study overall, not on this receptor specifically: How much clinical and demographic metadata was included differed by source and by participant, and the metadata was provided uncurated.

Whole blood was collected in K2EDTA tubes by collaborating institutions according to the institutions' own protocols. For TCRbeta analysis, collaborators shipped samples in one of three forms: frozen whole blood, isolated PBMCs, or DNA extracted from either of those sample types. The immunoSEQ Assay, a bias-controlled multiplex PCR, was used to amplify TCRbeta CDR3 regions from genomic DNA. Per the original workflow: The number of nucleated cells in each sample was estimated from the amplification of reference gene primers within the assay. To quantify the absolute abundance of each unique TCRbeta CDR3 rearrangement, sequence reads were collapsed and filtered. For each sample, productive Simpson clonality was calculated by taking the square root of Simpson's diversity index across productive rearrangements. TCRdb holds this immuneACCESS table with in-frame rearrangements only. Some clones are missing; in checked studies, unresolved V genes explain under half, and the rest has no known cause. V and J calls and clone size are those listed in that table; D and trimming were worked out from the DNA. The sample profile shows about 100,000 clones; about 85% of them were found once. Roughly 13% of the sample lies in the top ten.

On this clone itself: What this receptor recognizes is not known. Base-call qualities are not available, and no considerably larger clone is one nucleotide away.

Inclusive of the bounding cysteine and phenylalanine, the CDR3 is 13 residues long. Only the CDR3 part of the read is kept: 39 bases, read in frame from the first base. CDR1 and CDR2, per the germline V gene, are SGHTA and FQGNSA. Relative to germline, V is 5 bases shorter and J is 0 bases shorter, with 7 bases between their ends. The sequence joins TRBV7-2 to TRBJ2-5; no D gene is confidently identified. The TCR was taken from a man aged 50 to 60 with active or convalescent COVID-19. Source material: peripheral blood. At the DNA level, the sequence is TGTGCCAGCAGCCCTATAAACCAAGAGACCCAGTACTTC. This sequence encodes CASSPINQETQYF.